The 21 T cell receptor beta chains presented below share a single source sample, sequenced in a study of blood T cells in healthy people across ages (dated by TCRdb to the mid-2010s). Library preparation employed 5' RACE. The sequencer listed for this sample is Illumina HiSeq 2500. A second PCR of roughly 7 to 11 cycles was performed with a sample-barcoded 5' primer and a J-beta primer mix. TCRdb cleaned the public reads at Q25 with fastp, built clones with MiXCR and kept in-frame beta chains. Rows merge per CDR3 protein into single entries with the most common DNA and genes. The sample profile shows nearly 800,000 distinct CDR3 sequences; roughly three fifths of them were found once. Under 30% of the sample is held by the ten biggest clonotypes. The source material was blood. These receptors were taken from a man between 40 and 49 years old in good health.

The chain's CDR3 is CAGSTGASWETQYF. In nucleotides, the CDR3 is TGTGCCGGCTCGACCGGGGCCTCGTGGGAGACCCAGTACTTC. The chain combines TRBV27 with TRBJ2-5; D possibly uses TRBD1 or TRBD2 (5 bases each). Germline loops: CDR1 MNHEY, CDR2 SMNVEV (reference sequence). V lost 11 bases and J 5 bases, leaving 21 bases between the germline ends. There are 14 residues in the CDR3.

Comment on this clonotype: This may be a read error, as it is one base from a much larger clone. The V gene is TRBV20-1, the J gene TRBJ2-3; D is unclear. Germline V lookup: CDR1 DFQATT, CDR2 SNEGSKA (reference sequence). The length of the CDR3 is 15 residues. The CDR3 spells CSASSRRVSTDTKYF. The CDR3, as DNA: TGCAGTGCTAGTTCCCGGCGAGTTAGCACAGATACGAAGTATTTT.

CDR3 loop: CASSLGGHPGGAFF. Here the CDR3 DNA reads TGTGCCAGCAGCTTAGGGGGACACCCAGGGGGAGCTTTCTTT. The chain recombines TRBV7-9 with TRBJ1-1; TRBD1 matches 7 bases. The CDR3 runs to 14 residues. Germline assignment: CDR1 SEHNR and CDR2 FQNEAQ (reference sequence). With V trimmed by 1 base and J by 10 bases, 9 bases remained unmatched.

This rearrangement joins TRBV7-2 to TRBJ2-3; D is unclear. The germline CDR1 and CDR2 sequences are SGHTA and FQGNSA. V lost 3 bases and J lost 2, with 9 bases in between. The CDR3 extends over 14 amino acids. CDR3 bases: TGTGCCAGCAGCTTGCGGACGTTCACAGATACGCAGTATTTT. It specifies CASSLRTFTDTQYF.

The V call is TRBV12-3 or TRBV12-4, the J call TRBJ2-1, with D unresolved. V dropped 2 bases and J dropped 13 bases, with 9 bases sitting between them. This CDR3 comprises 11 residues. In DNA, the CDR3 is TGTGCCAGCAGTTTAACTGGTCAACAGTTCTTC. It yields the protein CASSLTGQQFF.

The chain combines TRBV6-5 with TRBJ2-1; TRBD2 matches 11 bases. This CDR3 comprises 15 residues. V shed 8 bases, J shed 6 bases, and the junction held 9 bases outside the gene matches. The germline V gene encodes CDR1 MNHEY and CDR2 SVGAGI. CDR3 coding DNA: TGTGCCAGCCTAGGGAGGCTAGCGGGAGGCAATGAGCAGTTCTTC. Translated, it gives CASLGRLAGGNEQFF.

The rearrangement links TRBV2 to TRBJ2-1; 10 positions match TRBD2. Losses at the gene ends were 4 bases for V and 0 bases for J; bases not matched to a gene: 6. The CDR3 extends over 17 amino acids. Germline V gives CDR1 SNHLY, CDR2 FYNNEI. CDR3 in amino acids: CASSARTSGASYNEQFF. Here the CDR3 DNA reads TGTGCCAGCAGTGCCCGGACTAGCGGCGCCTCCTACAATGAGCAGTTCTTC.

V is TRBV2 and J is TRBJ2-6; unclear D gene. This CDR3 region has 15 residues. From germline, CDR1 is SNHLY and CDR2 FYNNEI. The V gene lost 7 bases and the J gene lost 0 bases, with 10 bases spanning the gap. CDR3 sequence (DNA): TGTGCCAGCATGATAGGCCGCTCTGGGGCCAACGTCCTGACTTTC. This translates into CASMIGRSGANVLTF.

This clonotype was seen once. The chain links TRBV6-6 to TRBJ2-3; TRBD1 aligns across 10 bases. The V gene end was trimmed by 2 bases and the J gene end by 8 bases; junction bases not matched to a gene: 10. The CDR3 is 16 residues long. Germline V gives CDR1 MNHNY, CDR2 SVGAGI (reference sequence). The CDR3 DNA is TGTGCCAGCAGTTACCCGCGACAGGGGGCGGGAGTTACGCAGTATTTT. It specifies CASSYPRQGAGVTQYF.

In this sample, this clonotype turned up a few times. This sequence joins TRBV7-2 and TRBJ1-2; tentatively, D is TRBD1 (5 bases). The CDR3 has 17 amino acids. The V gene's germline CDR1 is SGHTA and CDR2 FQGNSA. V was cut by 1 base and J by 4 bases, with 19 bases left in between. CDR3 in amino acids: CASSLGPPEGRGYGYTF. CDR3 nucleotide sequence: TGTGCCAGCAGCTTAGGCCCCCCAGAGGGGCGCGGCTATGGCTACACCTTC.

In this sample, this clonotype turned up a few times. The chain couples TRBV28 to TRBJ2-7, with no clear D. Trimming took off 2 bases at V and 4 bases at J, with 15 bases between the two ends. The CDR3 covers 15 residues. Germline lookup yields CDR1 MDHEN and CDR2 SYDVKM. This CDR3 is CASSLLDSWAYEQYF. Here the CDR3 DNA reads TGTGCCAGCAGTTTACTAGATAGTTGGGCTTACGAGCAGTACTTC.

This clonotype turned up a few times. The chain couples TRBV20-1 to TRBJ2-2; D remains ambiguous. This CDR3 is 14 amino acids long. Trimming took off 3 bases at V and 0 bases at J, with 8 bases between the two ends. The germline V gene has CDR1 DFQATT and CDR2 SNEGSKA (reference sequence). The CDR3 reads CSASGWANTGELFF. CDR3 DNA sequence: TGCAGTGCTAGTGGATGGGCGAACACCGGGGAGCTGTTTTTT.

The J gene is TRBJ2-5, the V gene TRBV6-6, with TRBD2 matching 15 bases. Near its end, the DNA agrees better with TRBJ2-7, so the J call may be wrong. This CDR3 spans 16 amino acids. Germline CDR1 and CDR2: MNHNY and SVGAGI (reference sequence). CDR3 DNA sequence: TGTGCCAGCAGTTACCGGACTAGCGGGGGGGGTAACGAGCAGTACTTC. Translation gives CASSYRTSGGGNEQYF.

This clonotype turned up a few times. The rearrangement uses TRBV12-3 or TRBV12-4 and TRBJ1-2, with D unresolved. Trimming pared 3 bases from V and 4 bases from J, leaving 9 bases between. This CDR3 contains 13 residues. In DNA, the CDR3 is TGTGCCAGCAGTTTTACCCCGGCCTATGGCTACACCTTC. It is translated as CASSFTPAYGYTF.

V is TRBV3-1 and J is TRBJ2-5; D is uncertain. The germline CDR1 and CDR2 sequences are LGHDT and YNNKEL (reference sequence). The germline V and J ends were trimmed by 0 bases and 5 bases, with 13 bases remaining between them. CDR3 length: 15 residues. CDR3 coding DNA: TGTGCCAGCAGCCAAGATCCGACGGAGCTCGAGACCCAGTACTTC. Translation: CASSQDPTELETQYF.

The rearrangement links TRBV6-5 to TRBJ1-6; D is perhaps TRBD1 (6 bases). The CDR3 contains 14 residues. Trimming took off 6 bases at V and 8 bases at J, with 14 bases between the two ends. From germline, CDR1 is MNHEY and CDR2 SVGAGI. CDR3 bases: TGTGCCAGCAGATTGACAGGAAGGGATTCACCCCTCCACTTT. Translating gives CASRLTGRDSPLHF.

This rearrangement joins TRBV11-2 to TRBJ1-2, with a tentative D call TRBD1 (6 bases). Per the germline V gene, CDR1 is SGHAT and CDR2 is FQNNGV. The CDR3 covers 13 residues. V was shortened by 5 bases and J by 3 bases, with 10 bases between the two germline ends. The CDR3 spells CASSRGYDYGYTF. The DNA for the CDR3 is TGTGCCAGCAGCAGGGGGTATGACTATGGCTACACCTTC.

The rearrangement links TRBV3-1 to TRBJ1-4, with no clear D. CDR3 size: 14 residues. V dropped 0 bases and J dropped 8 bases, with 10 bases sitting between them. Germline V gene sequence: CDR1 LGHDT, CDR2 YNNKEL (reference sequence). The CDR3 region has the DNA TGTGCCAGCAGCCAAGATGTGTCAGTAGAAAAACTGTTTTTT. This translates into CASSQDVSVEKLFF.

This clonotype was found once. The chain uses TRBV7-2 and TRBJ1-1, with D unclear. V dropped 5 bases and J dropped 1 base, with 23 bases sitting between them. The CDR3 length is 18 residues. Germline assignment: CDR1 SGHTA and CDR2 FQGNSA. CDR3 sequence reads: CASSQPDPEVLPNTEAFF. In DNA, the CDR3 is TGTGCCAGCAGCCAGCCCGACCCCGAAGTCCTCCCGAACACTGAAGCTTTCTTT.

The gene calls are TRBV5-1 and TRBJ2-1, with 10 bases that match TRBD2. V was clipped by 1 base and J by 0 bases; unmatched bases: 4. Germline V gene sequence: CDR1 SGHRS, CDR2 YFSETQ. The CDR3 has 17 amino acids. CDR3 region: CASSLNPSGGSYNEQFF. The CDR3 bases are TGCGCCAGCAGCTTGAACCCTAGCGGGGGCTCCTACAATGAGCAGTTCTTC.

This sequence joins TRBV7-3 and TRBJ2-5, with D perhaps TRBD2 (6 bases). The CDR3 has 16 residues. V lost 6 bases and J 4 bases, leaving 21 bases between the germline ends. The germline CDR1 and CDR2 sequences are SGHTA and FQGTGA. Here the CDR3 DNA reads TGTGCCAGCAGTACTTGGCGACCCATGGGGGGAGAGACCCAGTACTTC. Protein: CASSTWRPMGGETQYF.